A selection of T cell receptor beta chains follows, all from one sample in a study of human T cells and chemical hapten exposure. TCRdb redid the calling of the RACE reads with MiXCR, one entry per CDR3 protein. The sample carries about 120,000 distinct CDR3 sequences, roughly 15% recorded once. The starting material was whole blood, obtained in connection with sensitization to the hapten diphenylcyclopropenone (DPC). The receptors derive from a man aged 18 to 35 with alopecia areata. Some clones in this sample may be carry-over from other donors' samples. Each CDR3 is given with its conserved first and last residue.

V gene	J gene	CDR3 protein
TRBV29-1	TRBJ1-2	CSVGEPARVSGYTF
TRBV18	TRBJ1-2	CASSPGDRGYGYTF
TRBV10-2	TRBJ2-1	CASSVMGGVDYNEQFF
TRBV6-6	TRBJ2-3	CASTPNGISTDTQYF
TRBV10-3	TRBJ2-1	CAAGRGYNEQFF
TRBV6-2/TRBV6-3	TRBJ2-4	CASSHDWGVQYF
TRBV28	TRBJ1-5	CASSFVGSSNQPQHF
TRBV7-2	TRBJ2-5	CASSLARETSGAVRDAQYF
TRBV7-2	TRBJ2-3	CASSTTSGHTDTQYF
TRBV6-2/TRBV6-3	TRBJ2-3	CASSYTGGGLEDTQYF
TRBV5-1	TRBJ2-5	CASGGTNQETQYF
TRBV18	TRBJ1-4	CASSPLRTGSATNEKLFF
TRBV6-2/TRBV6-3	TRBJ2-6	CASSPLSQGSGANVLTF
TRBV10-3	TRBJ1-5	CAISESGDRGNQPQHF
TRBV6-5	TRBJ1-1	CASSYREPNTEAFF
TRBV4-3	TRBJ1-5	CASSQDSESNQPQHF
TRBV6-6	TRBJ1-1	CASSPPGGGTEAFF
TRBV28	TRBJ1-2	CASILQGRDGYTF
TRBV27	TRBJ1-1	CASSPGTGWEGDTEAFF
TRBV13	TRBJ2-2	CASSLGSPNTGELFF
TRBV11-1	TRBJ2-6	CASSFSSRPNSGANVLTF
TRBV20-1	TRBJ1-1	CSASTGATEAFF
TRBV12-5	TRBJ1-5	CASGPGQGGHQPQHF
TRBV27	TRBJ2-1	CASSLLGVEVNEQFF
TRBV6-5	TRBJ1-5	CASSYSYSQPQHF
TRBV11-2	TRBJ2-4	CASSLDGPTGTGVAKNIQYF
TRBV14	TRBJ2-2	CASSRRDTNTGELFF
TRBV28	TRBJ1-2	CASSLYQGKSVWLGGYTF
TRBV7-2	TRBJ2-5	CASSHPRDQETQYF
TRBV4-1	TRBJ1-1	CASSQPVRGNTEAFF
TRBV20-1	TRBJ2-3	CSADGSRGITDTQYF
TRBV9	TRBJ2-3	CASSVAGYRGDTQYF
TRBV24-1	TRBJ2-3	CATRGGGVRDTQYF
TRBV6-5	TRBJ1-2	CASSKNRENYGYTF
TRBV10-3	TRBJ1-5	CAISEIPRGTGRQPQHF
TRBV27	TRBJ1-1	CASLDRENTEAFF
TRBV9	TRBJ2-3	CASSTTDRATDTQYF
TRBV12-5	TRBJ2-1	CASGSGYEQFF
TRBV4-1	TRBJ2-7	CASSPGLAGAYEQYF
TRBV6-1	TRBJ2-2	CASIPRGTANSNTGELFF
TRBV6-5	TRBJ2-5	CASSYSIEAWETQYF
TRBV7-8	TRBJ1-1	CASSFGRGRGQWDSEAFF
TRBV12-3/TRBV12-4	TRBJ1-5	CASSLRGGGNQPQHF
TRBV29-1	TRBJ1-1	CSAGTGPSEAFF
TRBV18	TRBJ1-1	CASSPPAGSLEAFF
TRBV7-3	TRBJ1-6	CASSLGDREGSPLHF
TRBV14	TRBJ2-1	CASSQDLGAQNEQFF
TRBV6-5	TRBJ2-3	CASSPSGFGADTQYF
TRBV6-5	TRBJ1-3	CASSSTTPAGGNTIYF
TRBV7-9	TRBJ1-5	CASSSNRGASNQPQHF
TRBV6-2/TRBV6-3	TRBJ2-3	CASSYSILTSNIVRQVSTDTQYF
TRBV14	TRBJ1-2	CASSPIRYGYTF
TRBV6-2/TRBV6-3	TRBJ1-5	CASNGQGNQPQHF
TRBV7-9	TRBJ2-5	CASSPRQGARETQYF